This T cell receptor beta chain was obtained from a study of blood T cell repertoires in COVID-19 (TCRdb year 2020). Looking at the study overall: Samples from collaborators originated in the United States, Italy and Spain and spanned both the acute and convalescent phases of COVID-19. The prospective study material was composed of cDNA or gDNA derived from T cells, B-cell-depleted T cells, or PBMCs. Deeply sampled blood TCRbeta repertoires from subjects exposed to, actively infected with, or recovered from COVID-19 were included in the dataset. The repertoires were released in a freely available public database meant as a resource for research on the immune response to SARS-CoV-2. Samples were obtained from the ongoing ImmuneRACE study (first 160 participants) and from approximately 1,200 subjects provided by 6 global collaborators. A de-identified subject ID, COVID-19 status, age in years and sex were almost always included in the sample metadata. HLA class I and class II types, where available, came from metadata supplied by the sample provider rather than from assay-based typing.

The immunoSEQ Assay, a bias-controlled multiplex PCR, was used to amplify TCRbeta CDR3 regions from genomic DNA. In the source study's methods: The number of nucleated cells in each sample was estimated from the amplification of reference gene primers within the assay. To quantify the absolute abundance of each unique TCRbeta CDR3 rearrangement, sequence reads were collapsed and filtered. Productive Simpson clonality was computed per sample as the square root of Simpson's diversity index over productive rearrangements. This is the immuneACCESS table as TCRdb keeps it, with only in-frame sequences that have V and J called. A part of the clones is gone; compared with another copy, unresolved V genes explain less than half, and the rest is unexplained. V and J calls and clone size are as listed in that table; D and trimming were resolved from the DNA. In all, the sample holds under 150,000 clones, and over 75% of those were seen once. The top ten clones comprise approximately 1.5% of the sample.

What the research found in general, with its limitations: How much clinical and demographic metadata was included differed by source and by participant, and the metadata was provided uncurated.

Collaborating institutions collected whole blood in K2EDTA tubes following their own protocols. Collaborator samples were shipped for TCRbeta analysis as frozen whole blood, isolated PBMCs, or DNA extracted from either sample type. On this clone itself: Its antigen is unknown. No qualities accompany the bases; no much larger clone lies one base away.

V drops 1 base and J drops 1 base, leaving 11 bases in between. From cysteine to phenylalanine, the CDR3 is 15 amino acids long. Only the CDR3 portion is preserved as DNA: 45 bases, with reading frame beginning at the first base. The germline V gene (reference sequence) yields LNHDA for CDR1 and SQIVND for CDR2. Material for sequencing was peripheral blood. The rearranged segments are TRBV19 and TRBJ2-7; 5 matching bases give a weak D call of TRBD2. This clonotype was sampled from a man aged 50-59 years with acute or convalescent COVID-19. Here the CDR3 is given as CASSIVGGFSYEQYF. The nucleotide sequence is TGTGCCAGTAGTATAGTTGGCGGGTTTTCCTACGAGCAGTACTTC.